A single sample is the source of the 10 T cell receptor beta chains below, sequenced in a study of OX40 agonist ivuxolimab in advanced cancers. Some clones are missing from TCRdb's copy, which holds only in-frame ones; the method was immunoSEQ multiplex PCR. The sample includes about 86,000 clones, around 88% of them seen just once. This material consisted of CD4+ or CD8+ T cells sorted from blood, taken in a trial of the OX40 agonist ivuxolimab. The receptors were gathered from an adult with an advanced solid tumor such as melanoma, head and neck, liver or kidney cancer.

The CDR3 nucleotides are TGTGCCAGCAGCTTAGTAATCGGGGAGCTGTTTTTT. Its protein product is CASSLVIGELFF. The J gene is TRBJ2-2, the V gene TRBV7-2; D gene ambiguous. The CDR3 loop spans 12 amino acids. Between the trimmed V and J ends, which lost 1 base and 7 bases, there was a span of 4 bases. Germline CDR1 is SGHTA and CDR2 is FQGNSA.

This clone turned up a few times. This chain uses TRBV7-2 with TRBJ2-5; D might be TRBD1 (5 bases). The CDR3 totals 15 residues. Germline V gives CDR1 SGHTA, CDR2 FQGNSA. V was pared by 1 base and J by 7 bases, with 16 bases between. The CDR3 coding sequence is TGTGCCAGCAGCTTAGGAGATGGGGCCCTGGGGACCCAGTACTTC. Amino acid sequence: CASSLGDGALGTQYF.

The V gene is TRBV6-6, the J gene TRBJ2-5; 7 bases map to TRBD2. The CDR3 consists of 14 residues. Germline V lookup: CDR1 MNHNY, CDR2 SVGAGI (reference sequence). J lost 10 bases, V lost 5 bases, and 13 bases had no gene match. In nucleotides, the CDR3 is TGTGCCAGCAGTCCAGGGCTGGGAGGGCATGTCCAGTACTTC. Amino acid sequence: CASSPGLGGHVQYF.

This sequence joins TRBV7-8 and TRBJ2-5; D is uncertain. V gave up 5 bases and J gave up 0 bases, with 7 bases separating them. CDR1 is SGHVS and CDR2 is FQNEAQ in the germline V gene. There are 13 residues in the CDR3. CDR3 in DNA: TGTGCCAGCAGCCCTGTAAACCAAGAGACCCAGTACTTC. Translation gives CASSPVNQETQYF.

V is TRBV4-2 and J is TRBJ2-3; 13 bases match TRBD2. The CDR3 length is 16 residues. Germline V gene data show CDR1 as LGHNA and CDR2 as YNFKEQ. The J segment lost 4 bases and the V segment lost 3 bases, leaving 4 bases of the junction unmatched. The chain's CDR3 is CASSQRLAGGPDTQYF. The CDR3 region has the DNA TGTGCCAGCAGCCAGAGACTAGCGGGGGGCCCAGATACGCAGTATTTT.

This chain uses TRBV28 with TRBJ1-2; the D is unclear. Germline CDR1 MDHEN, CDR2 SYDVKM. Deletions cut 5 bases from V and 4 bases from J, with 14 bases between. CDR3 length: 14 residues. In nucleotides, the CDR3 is TGTGCCAGCAGTATGATAAAACGGATCTATGGCTACACCTTC. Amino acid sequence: CASSMIKRIYGYTF.

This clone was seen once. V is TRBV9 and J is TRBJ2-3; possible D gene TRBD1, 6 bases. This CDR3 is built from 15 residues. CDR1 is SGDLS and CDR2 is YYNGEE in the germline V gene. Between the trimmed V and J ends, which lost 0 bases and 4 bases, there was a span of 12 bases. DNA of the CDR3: TGTGCCAGCAGCGTAGGCGCCAGGGGTTCAGATACGCAGTATTTT. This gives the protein CASSVGARGSDTQYF.

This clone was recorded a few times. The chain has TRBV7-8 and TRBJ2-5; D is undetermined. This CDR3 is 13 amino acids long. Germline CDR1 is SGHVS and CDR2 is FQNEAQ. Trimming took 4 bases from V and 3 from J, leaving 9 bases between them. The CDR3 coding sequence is TGTGCCAGCAGCTCCCTCCCAGAAGAGACCCAGTACTTC. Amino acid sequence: CASSSLPEETQYF.

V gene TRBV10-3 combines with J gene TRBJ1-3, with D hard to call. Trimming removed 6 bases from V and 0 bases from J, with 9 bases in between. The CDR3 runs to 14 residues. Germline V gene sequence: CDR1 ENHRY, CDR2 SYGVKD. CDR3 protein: CAIRPDNSGNTIYF. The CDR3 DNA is TGTGCCATCAGACCCGACAACTCTGGAAACACCATATATTTT.

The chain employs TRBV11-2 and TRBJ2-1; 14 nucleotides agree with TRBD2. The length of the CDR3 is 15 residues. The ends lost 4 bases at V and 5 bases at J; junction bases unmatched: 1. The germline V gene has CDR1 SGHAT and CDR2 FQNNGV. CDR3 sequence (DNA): TGTGCCAGCAGCTGGACTAGCGGGGGGCACAATGAGCAGTTCTTC. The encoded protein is CASSWTSGGHNEQFF.